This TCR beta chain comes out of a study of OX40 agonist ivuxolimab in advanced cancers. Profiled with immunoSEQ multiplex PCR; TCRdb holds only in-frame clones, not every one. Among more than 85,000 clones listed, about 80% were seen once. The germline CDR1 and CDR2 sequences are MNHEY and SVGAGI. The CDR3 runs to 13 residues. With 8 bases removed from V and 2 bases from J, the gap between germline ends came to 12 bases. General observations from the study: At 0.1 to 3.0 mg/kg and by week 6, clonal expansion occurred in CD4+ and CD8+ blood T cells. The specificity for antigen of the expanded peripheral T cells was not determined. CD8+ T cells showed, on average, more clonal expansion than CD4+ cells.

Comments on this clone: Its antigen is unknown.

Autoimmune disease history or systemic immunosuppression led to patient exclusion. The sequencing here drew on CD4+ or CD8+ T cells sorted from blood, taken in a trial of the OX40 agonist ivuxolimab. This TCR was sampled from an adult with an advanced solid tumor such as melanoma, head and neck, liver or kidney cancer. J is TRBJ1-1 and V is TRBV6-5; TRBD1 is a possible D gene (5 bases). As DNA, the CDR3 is TGTGCCAGCCGACCGACAGTTAACACTGAAGCTTTCTTT. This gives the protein CASRPTVNTEAFF.